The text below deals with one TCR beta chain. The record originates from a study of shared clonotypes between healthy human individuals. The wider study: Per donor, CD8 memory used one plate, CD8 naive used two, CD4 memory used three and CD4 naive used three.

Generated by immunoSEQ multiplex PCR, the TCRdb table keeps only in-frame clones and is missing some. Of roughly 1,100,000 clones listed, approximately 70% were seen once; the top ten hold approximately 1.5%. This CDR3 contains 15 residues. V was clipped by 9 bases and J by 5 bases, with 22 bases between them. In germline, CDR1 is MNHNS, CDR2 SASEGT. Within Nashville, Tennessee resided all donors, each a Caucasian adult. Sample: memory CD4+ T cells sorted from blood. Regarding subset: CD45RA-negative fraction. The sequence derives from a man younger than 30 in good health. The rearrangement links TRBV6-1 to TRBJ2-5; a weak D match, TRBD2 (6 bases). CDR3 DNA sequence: TGTGCCAGTTCTCGGATTTGGGGGGTAGGGGAGACCCAGTACTTC. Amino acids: CASSRIWGVGETQYF.